Below, one T cell receptor beta chain is given with its context. Its target antigen remains unknown. Base quality data are lacking; no much larger clone is found one base away. The data were obtained in a study of blood T cell repertoires in COVID-19 (dated by TCRdb to 2018 to 2020). With respect to the entire study: Samples covering the acute and convalescent phases of COVID-19 were provided by collaborators in the United States, Italy and Spain. Subjects who had been exposed to COVID-19, were actively infected with it, or had recovered from it provided the deeply sampled blood TCRbeta repertoires that made up the dataset. Where available, HLA class I and class II types were taken from metadata supplied by the sample provider and were not determined by assay-based typing. The repertoires were made available in a free public database intended to serve as a resource for research on the immune response to SARS-CoV-2. The material from the prospective study consisted of cDNA or gDNA derived from T cells, B-cell-depleted T cells, or PBMCs. The samples were drawn from the first 160 participants of the ongoing ImmuneRACE study and from more than 1,000 subjects provided by 6 global collaborators. The sample metadata nearly always contained a de-identified subject ID, COVID-19 status, age in years and sex.

Measured from the cysteine to the phenylalanine, the CDR3 is 17 residues long. This entry keeps only the CDR3 DNA: 51 bases, framed from base 1. V lost 0 bases and J lost 0 bases, and the count of bases not matched to a germline gene is 5. Based on the germline V gene, the CDR1 and CDR2 sequences are SGHRS and YFSETQ. TCRbeta CDR3 regions were amplified from genomic DNA using the immunoSEQ Assay, a bias-controlled multiplex PCR. The study's processing was this. The number of nucleated cells in each sample was estimated by amplification of reference gene primers within the assay. To quantify the absolute abundance of each unique TCRbeta CDR3 rearrangement, sequence reads were collapsed and filtered. For each sample, productive Simpson clonality was calculated by taking the square root of Simpson's diversity index across productive rearrangements. What TCRdb holds here is the immuneACCESS table cut down to in-frame rearrangements. Part of the clones is not present; checked against another copy, under half of the missing clones reflect an unresolved V gene, and the others are unexplained. The D gene and trimming were derived from the DNA, and the V and J assignments and clone size from that table. This sample is represented by approximately 50,000 clones; about 82% of them were singletons. Around 25% of the sample goes to the ten largest clones.

Whole blood was collected in K2EDTA tubes by collaborating institutions according to the institutions' own protocols. Collaborator samples were shipped for TCRbeta analysis as frozen whole blood, isolated PBMCs, or DNA extracted from either sample type. What the authors observed across the whole study: The amount of clinical and demographic metadata varied by source and participant and was provided uncurated.

The chain was built from TRBV5-1 and TRBJ2-2; 7 of the junction bases match TRBD2. This clonotype was obtained from a woman older than 75 with acute or convalescent COVID-19. The sequencing sample was made of peripheral blood. The CDR3 protein: CASSLASSGANTGELFF. The DNA sequence is TGCGCCAGCAGCTTGGCGTCTAGCGGAGCGAACACCGGGGAGCTGTTTTTT.